The 14 T cell receptor beta chains presented below share a single source sample, sequenced in a study of cytomegalovirus exposure and HLA in healthy donors. Both 60 Vbeta primers and 13 Jbeta primers went into the PCR. Generated by immunoSEQ multiplex PCR, the TCRdb table keeps only in-frame clones and is missing some. The table includes about 120,000 clones, around 75% detected once. Material: PBMCs. The origin of the receptors is a woman aged 18-35 years in good health and CMV-seronegative.

The rearrangement joins TRBV7-9 to TRBJ1-4, with a weak D call TRBD1 (6 bases). The CDR3 covers 14 residues. The V gene lost 5 bases and the J gene lost 8 bases, with 15 bases spanning the gap. CDR1 and CDR2 (germline): SEHNR, FQNEAQ (reference sequence). CDR3 protein: CASSRLGAGEKLFF. The CDR3 DNA reads as TGTGCCAGCAGCCGTTTGGGGGCTGGCGAAAAACTGTTTTTT.

The chain combines TRBV29-1 with TRBJ2-2; D remains ambiguous. The germline gives CDR1 SQVTM, CDR2 ANQGSEA. V was pared by 4 bases and J by 4 bases, with 13 bases between. This CDR3 comprises 14 residues. CDR3 protein: CSVVGGPGTGELFF. In DNA, the CDR3 is TGCAGCGTTGTAGGTGGCCCGGGCACCGGGGAGCTGTTTTTT.

The chain is built from TRBV6-5 and TRBJ2-7; D gene unclear. Germline V lookup: CDR1 MNHEY, CDR2 SVGAGI. Deletions cut 2 bases from V and 2 bases from J, with 7 bases between. The CDR3 length is 13 residues. The CDR3 region has the DNA TGTGCCAGCAGTTACGGCCCCACCTACGAGCAGTACTTC. This codes for CASSYGPTYEQYF.

This chain uses TRBV28 with TRBJ1-1; weak D call: TRBD1 (5 bases). The CDR3 consists of 14 residues. Per germline, CDR1 MDHEN and CDR2 SYDVKM. V lost 6 bases and J 4 bases, leaving 15 bases between the germline ends. The CDR3: CASSPRAGGTEAFF. Here the CDR3 DNA reads TGTGCCAGCAGCCCCAGGGCGGGAGGCACTGAAGCTTTCTTT.

The chain joins TRBV4-1 to TRBJ2-7; D call uncertain. V gave up 4 bases and J gave up 6 bases, with 16 bases separating them. Germline values: CDR1 MGHRA, CDR2 YSYEKL. CDR3 length: 14 amino acids. CDR3 residues: CASSRMVGPGEQYF. The CDR3 bases are TGCGCCAGCAGCCGGATGGTGGGTCCGGGCGAGCAGTACTTC.

This clone showed up just a few times. CDR3 nucleotides: TGTGCCAGCAGCGAACAGGGGGCTCCATCTTGGGATCAGCCCCAGCATTTT. Protein sequence: CASSEQGAPSWDQPQHF. The chain couples TRBV9 to TRBJ1-5, with TRBD1 matching over 9 bases. J was trimmed by 5 bases and V by 3 bases; bases with no gene match: 12. This CDR3 is built from 17 residues. Germline V gene sequence: CDR1 SGDLS, CDR2 YYNGEE.

This clone was seen a single time. The rearrangement uses TRBV30 and TRBJ1-1; D perhaps matches TRBD1 (5 bases). From germline, CDR1 is GTSNPN and CDR2 SVGIG (reference sequence). V was pared by 3 bases and J by 4 bases, with 12 bases between. This CDR3 comprises 13 residues. The CDR3 nucleotides read TGTGCCTGGAGCCGCAGGGTGGTCACTGAAGCTTTCTTT. It yields the protein CAWSRRVVTEAFF.

The rearrangement links TRBV13 to TRBJ2-7; D is undetermined. Germline-derived CDR1 and CDR2 are PRHDT and FYEKMQ (reference sequence). The CDR3 totals 15 residues. Trimming took 0 bases from V and 0 from J, leaving 9 bases between them. Here the CDR3 DNA reads TGTGCCAGCAGCTTAGGGGCAGGCACCTCCTACGAGCAGTACTTC. Its protein product is CASSLGAGTSYEQYF.

This rearrangement joins TRBV19 to TRBJ2-7; no clear D. V was pared by 3 bases and J by 6 bases, with 18 bases between. The CDR3 spans 15 residues. Germline V gene lookup returns CDR1 LNHDA and CDR2 SQIVND (reference sequence). The CDR3: CASSISVNVRGEQYF. In DNA, the CDR3 is TGTGCCAGTAGTATTTCCGTGAACGTCCGCGGCGAGCAGTACTTC.

The genes are TRBV5-1 and TRBJ2-7; 8 bases are a match to TRBD1. This CDR3 has 15 residues. The germline V gene encodes CDR1 SGHRS and CDR2 YFSETQ. J lost 0 bases, V lost 3 bases, and 5 bases had no gene match. The CDR3 loop is CASSSPGQASYEQYF. The CDR3 nucleotides read TGCGCCAGCAGCTCACCGGGACAGGCCTCCTACGAGCAGTACTTC.

Details on this clone: Within the sample, other DNA sequences also encode this same CDR3. V is TRBV7-9 and J is TRBJ2-7; D gene unclear. Trimming took 3 bases from V and 3 from J, leaving 12 bases between them. This CDR3 is 14 amino acids long. CDR1 SEHNR and CDR2 FQNEAQ come from the germline V gene (reference sequence). CDR3 sequence: CASSFSSGGYEQYF. CDR3 DNA: TGTGCCAGCAGCTTCTCCTCGGGTGGCTACGAGCAGTACTTC.

This chain connects TRBV4-1 to TRBJ1-6; 8 bases are shared with TRBD1. Germline V gene lookup returns CDR1 MGHRA and CDR2 YSYEKL. This CDR3 has 16 amino acids. The V and J ends lost 2 bases and 6 bases, in that order; junction bases with no gene match: 6. In DNA, the CDR3 is TGCGCCAGCAGCCAAACCGGGACAGGCTCTAATTCACCCCTCCACTTT. It is translated as CASSQTGTGSNSPLHF.

This clone was counted only a few times. The chain is built from TRBV4-1 and TRBJ2-5; D perhaps matches TRBD2 (6 bases). The CDR3 runs 15 residues. V was pared by 0 bases and J by 5 bases, with 13 bases between. The germline gives CDR1 MGHRA, CDR2 YSYEKL. CDR3 nucleotides: TGCGCCAGCAGCCAAGATAGGACGGGGAGGGAGACCCAGTACTTC. Translated: CASSQDRTGRETQYF.

The chain joins TRBV6-5 to TRBJ1-2; tentatively, D is TRBD1 (6 bases). The CDR3 extends over 12 amino acids. Germline CDR1 reads MNHEY; CDR2 reads SVGAGI. Trimming removed 4 bases from V and 8 bases from J, with 11 bases in between. The CDR3 loop is CASSFQGLGYTF. The CDR3 region has the DNA TGTGCCAGCAGTTTCCAGGGGTTGGGCTACACCTTC.